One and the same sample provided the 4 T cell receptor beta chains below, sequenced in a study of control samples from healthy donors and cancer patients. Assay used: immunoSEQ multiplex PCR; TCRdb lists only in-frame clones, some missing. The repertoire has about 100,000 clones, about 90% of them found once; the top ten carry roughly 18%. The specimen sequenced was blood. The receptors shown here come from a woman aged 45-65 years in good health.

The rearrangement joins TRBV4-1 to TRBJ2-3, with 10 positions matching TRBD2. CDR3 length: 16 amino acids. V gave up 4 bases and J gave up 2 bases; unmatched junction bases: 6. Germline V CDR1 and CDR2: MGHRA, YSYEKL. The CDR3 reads CASSRPLAGITDTQYF. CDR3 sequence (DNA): TGCGCCAGCAGCCGTCCACTAGCGGGGATCACAGATACGCAGTATTTT.

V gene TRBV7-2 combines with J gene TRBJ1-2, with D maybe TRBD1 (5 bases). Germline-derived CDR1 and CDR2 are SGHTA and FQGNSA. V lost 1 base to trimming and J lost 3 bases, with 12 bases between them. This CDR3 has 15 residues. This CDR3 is CASSLVSRVDYGYTF. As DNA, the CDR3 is TGTGCCAGCAGCTTAGTTTCCAGGGTGGACTATGGCTACACCTTC.

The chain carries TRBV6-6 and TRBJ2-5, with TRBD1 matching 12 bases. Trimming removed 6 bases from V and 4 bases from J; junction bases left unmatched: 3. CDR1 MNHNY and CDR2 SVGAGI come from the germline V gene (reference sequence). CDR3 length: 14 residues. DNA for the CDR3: TGTGCCAGCAGGGGGACAGGGGGCGCAGAGACCCAGTACTTC. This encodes CASRGTGGAETQYF.

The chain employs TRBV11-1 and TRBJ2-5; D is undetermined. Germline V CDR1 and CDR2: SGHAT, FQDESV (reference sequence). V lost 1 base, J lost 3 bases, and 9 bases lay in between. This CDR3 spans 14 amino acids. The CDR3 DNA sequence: TGTGCCAGCAGCTTAGTAGGTCCAAAAGAGACCCAGTACTTC. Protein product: CASSLVGPKETQYF.